The present entry profiles one TCR beta chain with its context. This record belongs to a study of blood T cell repertoires in COVID-19. Profiling relied on immunoSEQ multiplex PCR, and the TCRdb table lists in-frame clones only, not all of them. The data show 270,000 or so clones, with 80% to 90% seen just once and roughly 3.9% held by the top ten. This CDR3 is 17 amino acids long. CDR1 is KGHSH, CDR2 LQKENI, per germline. V lost 0 bases, J lost 6 bases, and 18 bases lay in between. Enrollees, roughly 18 to 90 years old, lived in approximately 24 US areas. Assignment of participants to cohorts was predicated upon participant-reported clinical history.

J is TRBJ2-1 and V is TRBV18; TRBD2 might be the D (5 bases). This receptor was obtained from a woman aged 30 to 39 with acute COVID-19. The sample comprised PBMCs or T cells enriched from blood (not recorded which). CDR3 coding DNA: TGTGCCAGCTCACCACCTCCTAGCAGTCAAGACTCCAATGAGCAGTTCTTC. Protein product: CASSPPPSSQDSNEQFF.